The sequence of this T cell receptor beta chain was determined in a study of low-dose radiotherapy and immunotherapy resistance in tumors. Study-level background: Over 26 weeks, cohort 2 got 1 Gy every two weeks, reaching 13 Gy.

A remark on this clonotype: This likely traces to a read error, being one base from a far larger clone.

CDR1 and CDR2 (germline): SGHNT, YYREEE (reference sequence). The CDR3 sequence is 17 residues long. Covering alpha and beta chains, TRAV- and TRBV-specific primers were used for the first-strand cDNA. PCR amplification of the TCRs was performed with Phusion for 20 PCR cycles, and it relied on a constant-region primer together with a V-primer adapter. TCRdb reprocessed the reads via MiXCR and lists one record per CDR3 protein. The table records approximately 100,000 distinct CDR3 sequences, around 21% of them present only once. Time point meaning: after trial treatment. Sample treatment: LDRT plus nivolumab, ipilimumab, low-dose cyclophosphamide and aspirin (RACIN trial).

V gene TRBV5-4 combines with J gene TRBJ1-6; D is undetermined. The sequence came from a male donor with prostate cancer. The sample consisted of PBMCs, taken after low-dose radiotherapy plus immunotherapy. The CDR3 nucleotides read TGTGCCAGCAGCGCCTCCCTACGCAGCTCCCATAATTCACCCCTCCACTTT. Translation gives CASSASLRSSHNSPLHF.